This entry lists 9 T cell receptor beta chains sequenced from one sample in a study of Graves' ophthalmopathy and Graves' hyperthyroidism (dated by TCRdb to the late 2010s). The instrument given in TCRdb is Illumina HiSeq 2000. For repertoire sequencing, TCR beta CDR3 regions were amplified from RNA transcripts. A first-round RT-PCR used HTBI primers with the Qiagen OneStep RT-PCR kit, followed by a second-round multiplex PCR, size selection and purification. TCRdb reanalyzed the raw reads on its own, using fastp at Q25 for trimming and MiXCR for clone calling, and kept in-frame beta chains. CDR3 protein sequences are deduplicated, and each keeps its most common genes and DNA. The sample includes about 1.1 million distinct CDR3 sequences, with about two fifths observed a single time. Clones ranked in the top ten supply 11% of the sample. Sequencing was done on a sample of peripheral blood or thyroid tissue (not recorded which). The receptors shown here come from an adult man with Graves' hyperthyroidism.

This clonotype was recorded at least ten times. This chain links TRBV4-1 with TRBJ2-7; a possible D gene is TRBD2 (5 bases). Per germline, CDR1 MGHRA and CDR2 YSYEKL. V was clipped by 1 base and J by 5 bases, with 9 bases between them. The CDR3 totals 13 residues. The CDR3 sequence is CASSQALAHEQYF. Here the CDR3 DNA reads TGCGCCAGCAGCCAAGCCCTAGCCCACGAGCAGTACTTC.

The gene calls are TRBV29-1 and TRBJ2-5, with 9 bases identical to TRBD2. TRBJ2-1 matches the DNA end more closely, so the J call is doubtful. The germline gives CDR1 SQVTM, CDR2 ANQGSEA. This CDR3 spans 14 amino acids. The CDR3 coding sequence is TGCAGCCCTACACCGGGACTAGCCGTCAATGAGCAGTTCTTC. This codes for CSPTPGLAVNEQFF.

In this sample, this clonotype turned up a few times. The rearrangement uses TRBV13 and TRBJ2-7, with D possibly matching TRBD1 (5 bases). The germline CDR1 and CDR2 sequences are PRHDT and FYEKMQ (reference sequence). CDR3 length: 16 amino acids. The V and J ends lost 5 bases and 2 bases respectively, with 19 bases between them. The DNA for the CDR3 is TGTGCCAGCAGCATTAACGCAGGCAGGGCGGCCTACGAGCAGTACTTC. Protein product: CASSINAGRAAYEQYF.

The chain has TRBV7-6 and TRBJ1-4, with 8 bases identical to TRBD1. Germline CDR1 and CDR2: SGHVS and FNYEAQ. The CDR3 length is 15 residues. With 1 base clipped from V and 4 bases from J, the junction kept 2 bases outside the gene matches. The CDR3 DNA reads as TGTGCCAGCAGCTTAGAACAGGGGGTTAATGAAAAACTGTTTTTT. This translates into CASSLEQGVNEKLFF.

This clonotype was counted once. V gene TRBV19 combines with J gene TRBJ2-3; D is possibly TRBD1 (6 bases). The CDR3 covers 14 residues. The germline V and J ends were trimmed by 7 bases and 3 bases, with 14 bases remaining between them. Germline assignment: CDR1 LNHDA and CDR2 SQIVND (reference sequence). CDR3 sequence reads: CASMEGGATDTQYF. CDR3 DNA: TGTGCCAGTATGGAAGGGGGTGCAACAGATACGCAGTATTTT.

V gene TRBV7-8 combines with J gene TRBJ1-1; D ambiguous. Trimming removed 1 base from V and 3 bases from J, with 9 bases in between. Germline-derived CDR1 and CDR2 are SGHVS and FQNEAQ. The length of the CDR3 is 14 residues. The CDR3 is CASSLDGLYTEAFF. Here the CDR3 DNA reads TGTGCCAGCAGCTTAGATGGGTTGTACACTGAAGCTTTCTTT.

This chain joins TRBV10-1 and TRBJ2-3; D not certain. Germline loops: CDR1 WNHNN, CDR2 SYGVQD (reference sequence). The CDR3 spans 13 residues. V lost 4 bases to trimming and J lost 10 bases, with 15 bases between them. The CDR3 region is CASSVSTKGSQYF. CDR3 in DNA: TGCGCCAGCAGTGTTTCAACCAAAGGGTCGCAGTATTTT.

The J gene is TRBJ1-2, the V gene TRBV7-2; maybe TRBD1 (5 bases). The germline CDR1 and CDR2 sequences are SGHTA and FQGNSA. The CDR3 runs to 15 residues. Trimming took off 5 bases at V and 8 bases at J, with 21 bases between the two ends. Here the CDR3 reads CASSPIYKGPGGYTF. CDR3 DNA: TGTGCCAGCAGCCCGATTTATAAAGGGCCAGGGGGCTACACCTTC.

This chain connects TRBV10-3 to TRBJ2-5; D possibly corresponds to TRBD2 (6 bases). The CDR3 runs to 15 residues. Trimming cost V 3 bases and J 5 bases, with 16 bases left between them. The germline V gene has CDR1 ENHRY and CDR2 SYGVKD. The CDR3 is CAISDQKAGYETQYF. The CDR3 region has the DNA TGTGCCATCAGTGATCAGAAGGCGGGATATGAGACCCAGTACTTC.